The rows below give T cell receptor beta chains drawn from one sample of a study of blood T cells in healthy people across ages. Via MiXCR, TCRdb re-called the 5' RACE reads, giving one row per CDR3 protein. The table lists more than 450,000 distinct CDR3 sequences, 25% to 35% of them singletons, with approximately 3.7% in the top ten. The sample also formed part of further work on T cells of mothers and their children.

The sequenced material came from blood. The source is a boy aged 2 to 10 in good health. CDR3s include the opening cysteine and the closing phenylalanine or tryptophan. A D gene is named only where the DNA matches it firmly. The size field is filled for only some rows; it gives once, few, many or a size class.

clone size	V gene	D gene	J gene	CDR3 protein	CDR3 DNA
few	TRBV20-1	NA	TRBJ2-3	CSARTPTSTDTQYF	TGCAGTGCTAGAACACCCACTAGCACAGATACGCAGTATTTT
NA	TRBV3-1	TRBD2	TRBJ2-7	CASKGFSGGSSEQYF	TGTGCCAGCAAGGGATTCAGCGGGGGCTCAAGCGAGCAGTACTTC
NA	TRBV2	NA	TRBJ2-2	CASSSSGTRSGELFF	TGTGCCAGCAGTTCGTCCGGGACTCGTAGCGGGGAGCTGTTTTTT
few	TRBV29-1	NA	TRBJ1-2	CSASSGGTYGYTF	TGCAGCGCCTCATCCGGGGGGACCTATGGCTACACCTTC
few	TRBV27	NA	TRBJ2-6	CASSPGRASGANVLTF	TGTGCCAGCAGCCCAGGAAGGGCTTCTGGGGCCAACGTCCTGACTTTC
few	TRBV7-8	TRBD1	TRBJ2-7	CASSLVDQGVGEQYF	TGTGCCAGCAGCTTAGTTGACCAGGGGGTAGGGGAGCAGTACTTC
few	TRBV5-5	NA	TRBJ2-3	CASSAEYTDTQYF	TGTGCCAGCAGCGCGGAGTACACAGATACGCAGTATTTT
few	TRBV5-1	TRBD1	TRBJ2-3	CASSPDRGTDTQYF	TGCGCCAGCAGCCCCGACAGGGGAACTGATACGCAGTATTTT
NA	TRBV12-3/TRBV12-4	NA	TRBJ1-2	CASSPNSILGYTF	TGTGCCAGCAGCCCTAATAGTATCTTGGGCTACACCTTC
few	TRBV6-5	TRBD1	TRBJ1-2	CASSLGQGHYGYTF	TGTGCCAGCAGTTTGGGACAGGGACACTATGGCTACACCTTC
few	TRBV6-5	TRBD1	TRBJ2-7	CASSRDRDCEQYF	TGTGCCAGCAGCCGGGACAGAGACTGCGAGCAGTACTTC
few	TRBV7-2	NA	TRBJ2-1	CASSPYYNEQFF	TGTGCCAGCAGTCCTTACTACAATGAGCAGTTCTTC
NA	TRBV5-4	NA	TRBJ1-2	CASSHGQSKYGYTF	TGTGCCAGCAGCCACGGACAGTCGAAGTATGGCTACACCTTC
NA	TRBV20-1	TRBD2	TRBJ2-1	CSARVAGYNEQFF	TGCAGTGCTAGAGTAGCGGGGTACAATGAGCAGTTCTTC
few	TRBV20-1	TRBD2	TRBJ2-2	CSAGGLAGATNTGELFF	TGCAGTGCTGGCGGACTAGCGGGCGCAACGAACACCGGGGAGCTGTTTTTT
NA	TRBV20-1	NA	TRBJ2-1	CSVSRRGDEQFF	TGCAGTGTCTCGCGCAGGGGGGATGAGCAGTTCTTC
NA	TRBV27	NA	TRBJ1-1	CASSLSGGVNTEAFF	TGTGCCAGCAGTTTATCGGGAGGGGTGAACACTGAAGCTTTCTTT
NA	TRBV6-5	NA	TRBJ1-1	CASSYHRYTEAFF	TGTGCCAGCAGTTATCATAGGTACACTGAAGCTTTCTTT
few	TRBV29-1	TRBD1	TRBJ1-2	CSAWDRLSSNYGYTF	TGCAGCGCTTGGGACAGACTCTCTTCTAACTATGGCTACACCTTC
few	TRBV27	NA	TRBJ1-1	CASSPGLMNTEAFF	TGTGCCAGCAGCCCGGGGCTGATGAACACTGAAGCTTTCTTT
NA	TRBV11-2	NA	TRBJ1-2	CASSKGVRDGYTF	TGTGCCAGCAGCAAAGGAGTGAGGGATGGCTACACCTTC
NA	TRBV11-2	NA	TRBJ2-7	CASSPHLRGRRTSYEQYF	TGTGCCAGCAGCCCACACCTACGTGGACGGAGGACCTCCTACGAGCAGTACTTC
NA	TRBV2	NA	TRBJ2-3	CASSERFSTDTQYF	TGTGCCAGCAGTGAAAGATTTAGCACAGATACGCAGTATTTT